Below, one T cell receptor (beta chain) is given with its context. No antigen is known for it. The sample originates from a study of beta chain features in type 1 diabetes. Germline values: CDR1 MDHEN, CDR2 SYDVKM. This CDR3 has 14 amino acids. The V segment lost 4 bases and the J segment 3 bases; nucleotides outside the gene matches: 4. Isolated RNA was reverse transcribed in full, so expressed TCRB transcripts were sequenced. Sequenced by immunoSEQ multiplex PCR; TCRdb stores in-frame clones only, minus some. The sample shows some 270,000 clones, roughly a tenth of them seen only once. Findings of the study overall: When VDJ junctions were examined, type 1 diabetes patients showed fewer insertions and more deletions. Among patients, naive, central memory and Treg TCRB repertoires appeared more similar than among healthy donors. Moderate yet significant TCRB CDR3 shortening was seen in Type 1 diabetes patients in all four CD4+ subsets.

Donors underwent one heparinised blood draw, around 100 mL on average. The sequence was obtained from a man aged 30-40 years with type 1 diabetes. The sample comprised naive CD4+ T cells from blood. The chain employs TRBV28 and TRBJ2-3; 7 nucleotides agree with TRBD1. In DNA, the CDR3 is TGTGCCAGCAGTTCTACAGGGGCTACAGATACGCAGTATTTT. It codes for CASSSTGATDTQYF.